The TCR beta chain described here comes from a study of T cell responses to AZD1222 COVID-19 vaccine. The CDR3 length is 13 residues. V was clipped by 8 bases and J by 2 bases; unmatched bases: 4. Germline-derived CDR1 and CDR2 are MNHEY and SMNVEV (reference sequence). Concerning this clone: The antigen is undetermined.

Whole-study findings and limits: Of spike-specific TCRs, nearly half reportedly target regions left unmutated in variants. Baseline seropositivity characterized only a handful of AZD1222 recipients.

Libraries were prepared by immunoSEQ multiplex PCR; TCRdb keeps only in-frame clonotypes and omits some of them. The sample consists of roughly 55,000 clones, more than 80% of them appearing once. This TCR was recovered from an adult in good health. The rearrangement uses TRBV27 and TRBJ2-7; 9 bases are shared with TRBD1. Sequencing used peripheral blood, obtained on day 0 of AZD1222 vaccination. The CDR3 DNA sequence: TGTGCCAGCTCCGGGACAGGGACCTACGAGCAGTACTTC. Translation gives CASSGTGTYEQYF.